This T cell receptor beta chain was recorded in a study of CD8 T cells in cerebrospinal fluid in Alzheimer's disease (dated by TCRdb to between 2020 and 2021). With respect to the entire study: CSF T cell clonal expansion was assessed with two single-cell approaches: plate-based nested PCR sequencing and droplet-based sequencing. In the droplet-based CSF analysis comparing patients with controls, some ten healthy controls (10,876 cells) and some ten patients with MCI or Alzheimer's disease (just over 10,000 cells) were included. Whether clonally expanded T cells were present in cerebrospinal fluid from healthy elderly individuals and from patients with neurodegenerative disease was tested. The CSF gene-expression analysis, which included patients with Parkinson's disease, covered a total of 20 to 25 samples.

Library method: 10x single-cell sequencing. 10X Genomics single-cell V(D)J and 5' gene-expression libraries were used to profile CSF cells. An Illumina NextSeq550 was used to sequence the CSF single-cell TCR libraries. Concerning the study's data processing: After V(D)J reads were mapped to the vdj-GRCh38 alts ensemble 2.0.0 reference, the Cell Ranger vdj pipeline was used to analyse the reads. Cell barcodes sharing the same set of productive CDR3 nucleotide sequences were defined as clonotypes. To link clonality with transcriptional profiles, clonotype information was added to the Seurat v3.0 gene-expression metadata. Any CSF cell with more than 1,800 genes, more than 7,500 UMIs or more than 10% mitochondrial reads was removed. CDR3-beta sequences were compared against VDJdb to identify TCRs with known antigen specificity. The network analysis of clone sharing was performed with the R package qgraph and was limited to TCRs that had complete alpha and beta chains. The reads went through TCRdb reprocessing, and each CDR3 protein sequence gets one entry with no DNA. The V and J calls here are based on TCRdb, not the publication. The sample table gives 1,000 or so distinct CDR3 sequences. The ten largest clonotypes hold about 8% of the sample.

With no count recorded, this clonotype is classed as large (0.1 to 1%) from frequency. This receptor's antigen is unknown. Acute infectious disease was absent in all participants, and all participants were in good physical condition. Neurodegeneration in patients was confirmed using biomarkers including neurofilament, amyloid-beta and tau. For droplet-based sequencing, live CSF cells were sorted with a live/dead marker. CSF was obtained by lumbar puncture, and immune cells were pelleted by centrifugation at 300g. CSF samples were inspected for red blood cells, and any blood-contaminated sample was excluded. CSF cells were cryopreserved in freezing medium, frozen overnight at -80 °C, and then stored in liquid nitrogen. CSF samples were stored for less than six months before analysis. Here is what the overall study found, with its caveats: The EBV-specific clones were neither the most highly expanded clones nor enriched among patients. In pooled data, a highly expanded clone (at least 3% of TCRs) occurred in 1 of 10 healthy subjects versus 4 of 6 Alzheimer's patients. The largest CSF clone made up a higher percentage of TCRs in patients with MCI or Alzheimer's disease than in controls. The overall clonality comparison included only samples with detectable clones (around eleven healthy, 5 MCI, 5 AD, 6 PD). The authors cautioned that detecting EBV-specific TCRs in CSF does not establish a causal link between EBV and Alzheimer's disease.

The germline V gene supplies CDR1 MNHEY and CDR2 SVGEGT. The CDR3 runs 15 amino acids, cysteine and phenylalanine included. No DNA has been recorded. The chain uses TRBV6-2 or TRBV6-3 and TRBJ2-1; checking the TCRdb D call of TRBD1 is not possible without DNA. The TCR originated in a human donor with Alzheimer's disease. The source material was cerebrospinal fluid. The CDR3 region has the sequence CATRAGTVPLDEQFF.